The 5 T cell receptor beta chains below come from one sample, sequenced in a study of cytomegalovirus exposure and HLA in healthy donors. PCR employed 60 Vbeta and 13 Jbeta primers. The data were produced by immunoSEQ multiplex PCR, yet TCRdb's version contains in-frame clones alone and is incomplete. The repertoire includes approximately 200,000 clones, 75% to 80% of them detected once, and around 1.8% sits in the top ten. Specimen: PBMCs. These receptors all stem from a man younger than 35 in good health and CMV-seronegative.

Comment on this clone: The same CDR3 is also encoded by other DNA sequences in this sample. This rearrangement joins TRBV25-1 to TRBJ2-4; 7 nucleotides match TRBD2. The CDR3 is made up of 11 amino acids. Trimming cost V 8 bases and J 8 bases; bases outside gene matches: 3. The germline gives CDR1 MGHDK, CDR2 SYGVNS. This CDR3 reads CASRGEDIQYF. CDR3 DNA: TGTGCCAGCCGGGGGGAGGACATTCAGTACTTC.

The chain links TRBV28 to TRBJ2-5, with D possibly matching TRBD2 (6 bases). V was trimmed by 4 bases and J by 3 bases, leaving 15 bases between them. The germline V gene has CDR1 MDHEN and CDR2 SYDVKM. CDR3 length equals 15 residues. The CDR3 sequence is CASSSRTGGKETQYF. In DNA, the CDR3 is TGTGCCAGCAGTTCGAGGACTGGAGGGAAAGAGACCCAGTACTTC.

As to this clone: The same CDR3 also results from other DNA sequences found in this sample. V usage is TRBV2 and J usage is TRBJ2-7; D uncertain. The CDR3 is made up of 14 amino acids. Germline CDR1 reads SNHLY; CDR2 reads FYNNEI. V dropped 3 bases and J dropped 0 bases, with 9 bases sitting between them. The CDR3 DNA follows: TGTGCCAGCAGTGAGCGCGGCAGCTCCTACGAGCAGTACTTC. Translating it yields CASSERGSSYEQYF. Full variable domain (rest looked up from reference TRBV2 and TRBJ2-7): EPEVTQTPSHQVTQMGQEVILRCVPISNHLYFYWYRQILGQKVEFLVSFYNNEISEKSEIFDDQFSVERPDGSNFTLKIRSTKLEDSAMYFCASSERGSSYEQYFGPGTRLTVT.

The V and J genes are TRBV28 and TRBJ2-7; 7 bases are shared with TRBD1. The CDR3 sequence is 14 residues long. Trimming removed 2 bases from V and 5 bases from J; junction bases left unmatched: 6. CDR1 and CDR2 from the germline V gene are MDHEN and SYDVKM. The CDR3 coding sequence is TGTGCCAGCAGTTTACCCGACAGGGTCCACGAGCAGTACTTC. As protein: CASSLPDRVHEQYF. Drawing the rest from reference TRBV28 and TRBJ2-7, the complete variable domain is DVKVTQSSRYLVKRTGEKVFLECVQDMDHENMFWYRQDPGLGLRLIYFSYDVKMKEKGDIPEGYSVSREKKERFSLILESASTNQTSMYLCASSLPDRVHEQYFGPGTRLTVT.

This clone was detected only a few times. V is TRBV7-9 and J is TRBJ1-1; D unclear. The germline V gene has CDR1 SEHNR and CDR2 FQNEAQ (reference sequence). V lost 1 base and J lost 0, with 9 bases in between. The CDR3 has 15 residues. The CDR3 protein is CASSLDEGMNTEAFF. As DNA, the CDR3 is TGTGCCAGCAGCTTAGACGAGGGTATGAACACTGAAGCTTTCTTT.